These 11 T cell receptor beta chains were all obtained from the same sample, sequenced in a study of blood T cell repertoires in COVID-19. Data came from immunoSEQ multiplex PCR; TCRdb stores just in-frame clones and leaves some out. The table lists about 76,000 clones, about 88% of them singletons. Material for sequencing was peripheral blood. These receptors were collected from a human donor in a cohort sampled during active COVID-19.

V and J are TRBV29-1 and TRBJ2-7; possible D gene TRBD2, 5 bases. The V gene's germline CDR1 is SQVTM and CDR2 ANQGSEA. V was trimmed by 2 bases and J by 1 base, leaving 15 bases between them. The CDR3 totals 15 residues. The CDR3 sequence: CSVENLSGKSYEQYF. CDR3 in DNA: TGCAGCGTTGAAAATCTGTCGGGAAAATCCTACGAGCAGTACTTC.

The genes are TRBV5-1 and TRBJ2-3, with 10 bases identical to TRBD2. CDR1 is SGHRS, CDR2 YFSETQ, per germline. This CDR3 contains 14 residues. Trimming at V came to 3 bases and at J to 4 bases, leaving 2 bases not matched to a gene. The chain's CDR3 is CASSSSGGPDTQYF. Written as DNA, the CDR3 is TGCGCCAGCAGCTCTAGCGGGGGCCCAGATACGCAGTATTTT.

This clone came up a few times. The rearrangement uses TRBV6-6 and TRBJ1-4; D not resolved. V lost 5 bases to trimming and J lost 4 bases, with 14 bases between them. The CDR3 runs to 15 residues. CDR1 is MNHNY, CDR2 SVGAGI, per germline (reference sequence). The CDR3 region has the DNA TGTGCCAGCAGTCGATCCGGGATTTATAATGAAAAACTGTTTTTT. It codes for CASSRSGIYNEKLFF.

The chain links TRBV29-1 to TRBJ2-3; D call uncertain. V was cut by 7 bases and J by 5 bases, with 16 bases left in between. The CDR3 extends over 13 amino acids. Germline V CDR1 and CDR2: SQVTM, ANQGSEA. The CDR3: CSGSESSGDTQYF. CDR3 sequence (DNA): TGCAGCGGGTCGGAGAGCTCCGGAGATACGCAGTATTTT.

The J gene is TRBJ1-6, the V gene TRBV7-2; D possibly corresponds to TRBD1 (5 bases). Trimming left V 1 base short and J 10 bases short, with 17 bases between. The CDR3 loop spans 16 amino acids. Per germline, CDR1 SGHTA and CDR2 FQGNSA. This CDR3 is CASSLGRDFTGSPLHF. DNA of the CDR3: TGTGCCAGCAGCTTAGGTCGGGACTTCACCGGATCACCCCTCCACTTT.

The rearrangement uses TRBV28 and TRBJ2-7; possibly TRBD2 for D (6 bases). CDR1 MDHEN and CDR2 SYDVKM come from the germline V gene. CDR3 length: 14 amino acids. V was shortened by 4 bases and J by 3 bases, with 13 bases between the two germline ends. The CDR3 nucleotides are TGTGCCAGCAGTTCCCGGGGGTGGGGCTACGAGCAGTACTTC. Residues: CASSSRGWGYEQYF.

V and J are TRBV5-1 and TRBJ2-5, with 9 bases identical to TRBD2. The CDR3 totals 13 residues. The V gene end was trimmed by 6 bases and the J gene end by 5 bases; junction bases not matched to a gene: 5. The germline V gene encodes CDR1 SGHRS and CDR2 YFSETQ. CDR3 DNA sequence: TGCGCCAGCATGGCGGGGGGGCAGGAGACCCAGTACTTC. This sequence encodes CASMAGGQETQYF.

The rearrangement uses TRBV3-1 (or the pseudogene TRBV3-2) and TRBJ2-7; the match to TRBD2 covers 12 bases. The germline gives CDR1 LGHDT, CDR2 YNNKEL (reference sequence). After removal of 4 bases from V and 3 bases from J, the junction contained 4 bases not matched to a gene. CDR3 length equals 15 residues. The CDR3 loop reads CASSPTSGRIYEQYF. The CDR3 nucleotides are TGTGCCAGCAGCCCCACTAGCGGGAGGATCTACGAGCAGTACTTC.

Turning to this clone: Different DNA sequences within this sample yield the same CDR3. The genes are TRBV7-2 and TRBJ1-2, with D perhaps TRBD1 (6 bases). Germline lookup yields CDR1 SGHTA and CDR2 FQGNSA. The CDR3 runs 13 residues. Trimming shortened V by 5 bases and J by 2 bases, and 9 bases separated the two germline ends. The CDR3 DNA follows: TGTGCCAGCAGCCCCGGACAGAACTATGGCTACACCTTC. Protein sequence: CASSPGQNYGYTF.

This clone was picked up one time. The chain couples TRBV3-1 (or the pseudogene TRBV3-2) to TRBJ1-2, with 7 nucleotides matching TRBD1. The germline CDR1 and CDR2 sequences are LGHDT and YNNKEL (reference sequence). V trimming: 3 bases; J trimming: 2 bases; junction bases outside the gene matches: 9. The CDR3 contains 16 residues. The CDR3 DNA reads as TGTGCCAGCAGCCATCTAAAGGGGGCGAAGAACTATGGCTACACCTTC. Its protein is CASSHLKGAKNYGYTF.

The chain combines TRBV28 with TRBJ1-3; 7 nucleotides align to TRBD1. The CDR3 is 16 residues long. Germline CDR1 and CDR2: MDHEN and SYDVKM. V dropped 4 bases and J dropped 0; count of bases not matched to a gene: 6. CDR3 bases: TGTGCCAGCAGTTCAAGACAGGGCATCTCTGGAAACACCATATATTTT. As protein: CASSSRQGISGNTIYF.